This T cell receptor (beta chain) was captured by sequencing in a study of shared clonotypes between healthy human individuals. Whole-study results and caveats: The four-donor shared clonotypes exceeded non-shared clonotypes in generation probability, with non-shared ones scoring lower. A handful of donors showed sharing of roughly 5% of naive CD4 clonotypes.

Study processing details: ImmunoSEQ gave junction-only sequences without quality scores, so filtering differed. The table came from immunoSEQ multiplex PCR; TCRdb's copy has only in-frame clones and leaves some out. Clonal size and the V and J genes are those of that table, whereas D and trimming came from the DNA. The sample holds over a million clones; roughly 97% are singletons and the top ten take 1.2%. This CDR3 spans 14 amino acids. Between the trimmed V and J ends, which lost 0 bases and 2 bases, there was a span of 6 bases. CDR1 is SGHTA and CDR2 is FQGNSA in the germline V gene. CD4+ cells yielded CD45RA+ naive and CD45RA-negative memory subsets. This clone was observed once. The antigen is undetermined. Other nucleotide sequences in the sample specify the same CDR3.

The material sequenced was naive CD4+ T cells sorted from blood. Subset noted: CD45RA+ positively selected. This TCR derives from a man aged 30 to 45 in good health. V gene TRBV7-2 combines with J gene TRBJ2-3; maybe TRBD2 (5 bases). CDR3 nucleotides: TGTGCCAGCAGCTTAGCGGGAGTCACAGATACGCAGTATTTT. This encodes CASSLAGVTDTQYF.